Following are 22 T cell receptor beta chains from one sample sequenced in a study of T-cell memory formation after mild COVID-19. One entry per CDR3 protein results from TCRdb running MiXCR on the 5' RACE reads. In the table there are some 330,000 distinct CDR3 sequences, about 21% of which are singletons. Sequenced input: PBMCs or a T cell subset sorted from them (not recorded which). These TCRs come from an adult woman who had mild COVID-19 (a few samples of this study predate the infection). Cell type and time point are not known.

This clonotype was seen more than once but under ten times. The J gene is TRBJ2-3, the V gene TRBV4-2, with unresolved D. Germline V gene lookup returns CDR1 LGHNA and CDR2 YNFKEQ. Trimming removed 0 bases at V and 9 bases at J, with 10 bases between. The CDR3 length is 13 residues. In DNA, the CDR3 is TGTGCCAGCAGCCAAGACATGGCGGCCACGCAGTATTTT. Protein sequence: CASSQDMAATQYF.

This chain uses TRBV4-3 with TRBJ2-3; D remains unclear. This CDR3 is 14 amino acids long. Trimming pared 4 bases from V and 2 bases from J, leaving 10 bases between. Germline lookup yields CDR1 LGHNA and CDR2 YSLEER. CDR3 sequence reads: CASSRTSYTDTQYF. For the CDR3, the DNA is TGCGCCAGCAGCCGTACCTCCTACACAGATACGCAGTATTTT.

The chain has TRBV7-2 and TRBJ1-1; D remains unclear. Between the trimmed V and J ends, which lost 5 bases and 4 bases, there was a span of 14 bases. The germline CDR1 and CDR2 sequences are SGHTA and FQGNSA. The CDR3 length is 14 residues. The CDR3 coding sequence is TGTGCCAGCAGCGCTCCGGAAGTTCGCACTGAAGCTTTCTTT. It translates to CASSAPEVRTEAFF.

This clonotype was seen more than once but under ten times. V usage is TRBV5-6 and J usage is TRBJ2-7; 9 bases align to TRBD2. J was trimmed by 0 bases and V by 1 base; bases with no gene match: 5. The CDR3 runs 16 residues. Germline assignment: CDR1 SGHDT and CDR2 YYEEEE. The CDR3 loop is CASSLTISGSSYEQYF. The CDR3 DNA reads as TGTGCCAGCAGCTTGACGATTAGCGGGAGCTCCTACGAGCAGTACTTC.

This clonotype was seen at least ten times. Here the CDR3 reads CASRPYGGAGNEQFF. For the CDR3, the DNA is TGTGCCAGCAGGCCTTACGGGGGGGCAGGGAATGAGCAGTTCTTC. V usage is TRBV12-3 or TRBV12-4 and J usage is TRBJ2-1; 8 bases line up with TRBD2. V shed 6 bases, J shed 7 bases, and the junction held 11 bases outside the gene matches. CDR3 size: 15 residues.

This rearrangement joins TRBV7-9 to TRBJ2-5; possible D gene TRBD2, 6 bases. The V end lost 1 base, the J end lost 5 bases, and 14 bases lay between the germline ends. CDR3 length equals 15 residues. Germline assignment: CDR1 SEHNR and CDR2 FQNEAQ (reference sequence). CDR3 residues: CASSLGYREDETQYF. CDR3 nucleotides: TGTGCCAGCAGCTTAGGGTATAGGGAGGACGAGACCCAGTACTTC.

This clonotype was observed a handful of times. The chain is built from TRBV7-2 and TRBJ2-1, with D possibly matching TRBD2 (6 bases). Trimming took 5 bases from V and 10 from J, leaving 15 bases between them. The CDR3 covers 13 residues. CDR1 is SGHTA and CDR2 is FQGNSA in the germline V gene. This chain's CDR3 is CASSPGLPGEQFF. The CDR3 bases are TGTGCCAGCAGCCCGGGACTGCCGGGGGAGCAGTTCTTC.

The chain's CDR3 is CASSPPGSSRHEQFF. The CDR3 coding sequence is TGTGCCAGCAGCCCTCCCGGGTCCAGTCGGCATGAGCAGTTCTTC. V is TRBV7-3 and J is TRBJ2-1; D is unresolved. The germline V and J ends were trimmed by 5 bases and 8 bases, with 19 bases remaining between them. CDR3 size: 15 residues. In germline, CDR1 is SGHTA, CDR2 FQGTGA. Full variable domain (missing parts from reference TRBV7-3 and TRBJ2-1): GAGVSQTPSNKVTEKGKYVELRCDPISGHTALYWYRQSLGQGPEFLIYFQGTGAADDSGLPNDRFFAVRPEGSVSTLKIQRTERGDSAVYLCASSPPGSSRHEQFFGPGTRLTVL.

This clonotype was observed a few times. CDR3 sequence reads: CASSFSLAGGPNEQFF. The CDR3 coding sequence is TGTGCCAGCAGCTTTTCCCTCGCGGGGGGGCCCAATGAGCAGTTCTTC. V gene TRBV5-4 combines with J gene TRBJ2-1; TRBD2 matches 9 bases. Germline CDR1 is SGHNT and CDR2 is YYREEE (reference sequence). J lost 6 bases, V lost 2 bases, and 9 bases had no gene match. The CDR3 runs to 16 residues.

The chain combines TRBV27 with TRBJ1-4; 8 nucleotides line up with TRBD1. The CDR3 runs 17 residues. CDR1 is MNHEY, CDR2 SMNVEV, per germline (reference sequence). V trimming: 3 bases; J trimming: 5 bases; junction bases outside the gene matches: 11. The DNA for the CDR3 is TGTGCCAGCAGTTTGATCGGGACAGGTAGACAAAATGAAAAACTGTTTTTT. This codes for CASSLIGTGRQNEKLFF.

The J gene is TRBJ1-2, the V gene TRBV30; possibly TRBD1 for D (5 bases). Germline lookup yields CDR1 GTSNPN and CDR2 SVGIG (reference sequence). The V and J ends lost 0 bases and 10 bases respectively, with 9 bases between them. The CDR3 length is 11 residues. The CDR3 spells CAWSVLGPYTF. CDR3 nucleotide sequence: TGTGCCTGGAGTGTACTGGGGCCCTACACCTTC.

V usage is TRBV7-2 and J usage is TRBJ2-7; 10 bases are shared with TRBD2. V lost 2 bases to trimming and J lost 2 bases; unmatched junction nucleotides: 3. Germline V lookup: CDR1 SGHTA, CDR2 FQGNSA. The CDR3 runs to 15 residues. CDR3 residues: CASSLSSGSAYEQYF. The CDR3 nucleotides are TGTGCCAGCAGCTTATCTAGCGGGAGTGCCTACGAGCAGTACTTC.

This clonotype has a handful of counts. The rearrangement links TRBV7-9 to TRBJ2-6; TRBD1 is a possible D gene (6 bases). The CDR3 is 20 amino acids. Trimming stripped 4 bases from V and 3 bases from J, with 25 bases between. Per the germline V gene, CDR1 is SEHNR and CDR2 is FQNEAQ (reference sequence). The CDR3 sequence: CASSSGNRDTVVSGANVLTF. The CDR3, as DNA: TGTGCCAGCAGCTCCGGGAACCGGGACACGGTTGTAAGTGGGGCCAACGTCCTGACTTTC.

This rearrangement joins TRBV13 to TRBJ2-7; 7 bases line up with TRBD1. V shed 5 bases and J 6 bases; nucleotides not matched to a gene: 4. CDR1 is PRHDT and CDR2 is FYEKMQ in the germline V gene (reference sequence). CDR3 length: 12 amino acids. As DNA, the CDR3 is TGTGCCAGCAGCGAGAGGGGGCGCGAGCAGTACTTC. Its translation: CASSERGREQYF.

The V and J genes are TRBV5-6 and TRBJ1-4; D remains ambiguous. The germline V gene encodes CDR1 SGHDT and CDR2 YYEEEE. The CDR3 loop spans 15 amino acids. Trimming removed 1 base from V and 4 bases from J, with 11 bases in between. The CDR3 loop is CASSLLGGVNEKLFF. The DNA for the CDR3 is TGTGCCAGCAGCTTGTTGGGCGGAGTTAATGAAAAACTGTTTTTT.

The genes are TRBV12-3 or TRBV12-4 and TRBJ2-3; TRBD2 agrees at 14 bases. V gave up 6 bases and J gave up 5 bases; unmatched junction bases: 10. The CDR3 runs 17 residues. CDR3 sequence: CASRPLGTSGGKDTQYF. The CDR3, as DNA: TGTGCCAGCAGACCTCTCGGGACTAGCGGGGGAAAAGATACGCAGTATTTT.

The chain has TRBV20-1 and TRBJ2-1, with no clear D. V was cut by 0 bases and J by 0 bases, with 9 bases left in between. The CDR3 runs to 15 residues. Germline CDR1 and CDR2: DFQATT and SNEGSKA (reference sequence). The CDR3 reads CSARDTADSYNEQFF. The CDR3, as DNA: TGCAGTGCTAGAGATACTGCGGACTCCTACAATGAGCAGTTCTTC.

The CDR3 nucleotides read TGTGCCAGCAGCTGGGGGGCGCCCCACGAGCAGTACTTC. It specifies CASSWGAPHEQYF. This rearrangement joins TRBV7-9 to TRBJ2-7, with D perhaps given as TRBD1 or TRBD2 (6 bases each). Looked up from germline, CDR1 is SEHNR and CDR2 is FQNEAQ (reference sequence). Trimming removed 4 bases from V and 5 bases from J, with 12 bases in between. This CDR3 region has 13 residues.

The chain combines TRBV7-2 with TRBJ1-5; a weak D match, TRBD1 (6 bases). CDR1 SGHTA and CDR2 FQGNSA come from the germline V gene. The V end was cut by 1 base, the J end by 5 bases, with 9 bases between. This CDR3 comprises 14 residues. DNA for the CDR3: TGTGCCAGCAGCTTAGGGGGGGCGCATCAGCCCCAGCATTTT. Its protein is CASSLGGAHQPQHF. Drawing the rest from reference TRBV7-2 and TRBJ1-5, the complete variable domain is GAGVSQSPSNKVTEKGKDVELRCDPISGHTALYWYRQSLGQGLEFLIYFQGNSAPDKSGLPSDRFSAERTGGSVSTLTIQRTQQEDSAVYLCASSLGGAHQPQHFGDGTRLSIL.

The chain has TRBV27 and TRBJ2-2; D is possibly TRBD1 (5 bases). CDR3 length: 15 residues. Germline V gene lookup returns CDR1 MNHEY and CDR2 SMNVEV (reference sequence). V shed 2 bases and J shed 4 bases, with 11 bases lying between them. The CDR3 DNA reads as TGTGCCAGCAGTTTAAGCCAGGGAATCACCGGGGAGCTGTTTTTT. Translated, it gives CASSLSQGITGELFF.

The chain recombines TRBV6-5 with TRBJ2-5; D is unresolved. This CDR3 is 15 amino acids long. Trimming took 6 bases from V and 1 from J, leaving 15 bases between them. The germline CDR1 and CDR2 sequences are MNHEY and SVGAGI. CDR3 DNA sequence: TGTGCCAGCAGCCTTTCGGACCCCCTCCAAGAGACCCAGTACTTC. Residues: CASSLSDPLQETQYF.

V usage is TRBV20-1 and J usage is TRBJ2-7, with D maybe TRBD2 (5 bases). CDR1 is DFQATT, CDR2 SNEGSKA, per germline (reference sequence). Trimming left V 3 bases short and J 2 bases short, with 14 bases between. The CDR3 has 14 residues. CDR3: CSARHRGTTYEQYF. Here the CDR3 DNA reads TGCAGTGCTAGGCACCGGGGAACGACCTACGAGCAGTACTTC.